Shown below are 11 T cell receptor beta chains from a single sample sequenced in a study of blood T cells in healthy people across ages (dated by TCRdb to about 2015). Libraries were made using 5' RACE. For sequencing, an Illumina HiSeq 2500 was employed. A second PCR of roughly 6 to 12 cycles was run with a J-beta primer mix and a sample-barcoded 5' primer. The public sequencing data were trimmed at Q25 with fastp and processed into clonotypes with MiXCR by TCRdb, which kept only in-frame beta chains. Entries are consolidated by CDR3 protein sequence, retaining the most common genes and DNA. This sample holds hundreds of thousands of distinct CDR3 sequences; roughly 50% were observed only once. The top ten constitute approximately 40% of the sample. Sequenced input: blood. These receptors were taken from an elderly man in good health.

The rearrangement uses TRBV20-1 and TRBJ1-1; 9 bases line up with TRBD1. Unmatched junction bases numbered 10, after V lost 3 bases and J lost 5 bases. Germline CDR1 DFQATT, CDR2 SNEGSKA (reference sequence). The CDR3 covers 15 residues. The CDR3 reads CSARDLGQGRTEAFF. Written as DNA, the CDR3 is TGCAGTGCTAGGGACTTAGGACAGGGGCGGACTGAAGCTTTCTTT.

The chain links TRBV5-1 to TRBJ2-1; TRBD1 might be the D (7 bases). This CDR3 region has 15 residues. The ends were cut back, 4 bases at V and 4 bases at J, with 15 bases in the middle. The germline gives CDR1 SGHRS, CDR2 YFSETQ. CDR3 in DNA: TGCGCCAGCAGCCCGGAGGGACAGCTTTACAATGAGCAGTTCTTC. It encodes CASSPEGQLYNEQFF. Filled out from reference TRBV5-1 and TRBJ2-1, the complete variable domain reads KAGVTQTPRYLIKTRGQQVTLSCSPISGHRSVSWYQQTPGQGLQFLFEYFSETQRNKGNFPGRFSGRQFSNSRSEMNVSTLELGDSALYLCASSPEGQLYNEQFFGPGTRLTVL.

The chain links TRBV2 to TRBJ2-4, with 16 bases lining up with TRBD2. CDR3 length: 20 residues. The J segment lost 1 base and the V segment lost 6 bases, leaving 12 bases of the junction unmatched. Per the germline V gene, CDR1 is SNHLY and CDR2 is FYNNEI. The CDR3 DNA sequence: TGTGCCAGCAGCGCGATGCCGGGACTAGCGGGAGGGCGGGCCAAAAACATTCAGTACTTC. It specifies CASSAMPGLAGGRAKNIQYF. The entire variable domain, with the rest obtained from reference TRBV2 and TRBJ2-4, is as follows: EPEVTQTPSHQVTQMGQEVILRCVPISNHLYFYWYRQILGQKVEFLVSFYNNEISEKSEIFDDQFSVERPDGSNFTLKIRSTKLEDSAMYFCASSAMPGLAGGRAKNIQYFGAGTRLSVL.

The sample holds many counts of this clonotype. The chain recombines TRBV7-2 with TRBJ1-1; D is unclear. CDR1 and CDR2 (germline): SGHTA, FQGNSA. The CDR3 runs 13 residues. V lost 2 bases to trimming and J lost 2 bases, with 6 bases between them. CDR3 nucleotide sequence: TGTGCCAGCAGCTTAACACATAACACTGAAGCTTTCTTT. Translated, it gives CASSLTHNTEAFF.

V usage is TRBV6-5 and J usage is TRBJ2-1; D unclear. Trimming removed 5 bases at V and 3 bases at J, with 8 bases between. The CDR3 totals 13 residues. Per germline, CDR1 MNHEY and CDR2 SVGAGI. CDR3 loop: CASSQVIYNEQFF. DNA of the CDR3: TGTGCCAGCAGTCAGGTTATCTACAATGAGCAGTTCTTC.

The rearrangement links TRBV24-1 to TRBJ2-5; 10 nucleotides align to TRBD1. The germline CDR1 and CDR2 sequences are KGHDR and SFDVKD. V shed 4 bases and J 5 bases; nucleotides not matched to a gene: 9. The CDR3 loop spans 16 amino acids. CDR3 region: CATSEERGTGVETQYF. The CDR3 DNA sequence: TGTGCCACCAGTGAAGAAAGGGGGACAGGGGTCGAGACCCAGTACTTC.

The chain carries TRBV5-1 and TRBJ1-6; TRBD1 agrees at 7 bases. Germline-derived CDR1 and CDR2 are SGHRS and YFSETQ. J gave up 8 bases and V 2 bases, and 7 bases lay outside the gene matches. The CDR3 covers 15 residues. The CDR3 DNA follows: TGCGCCAGCAGCTTCGGGACAGTAGCTTATTCACCCCTCCACTTT. Protein product: CASSFGTVAYSPLHF.

This chain uses TRBV24-1 with TRBJ2-7; TRBD2 agrees at 9 bases. The germline gives CDR1 KGHDR, CDR2 SFDVKD. V lost 4 bases, J lost 7 bases, and 7 bases stayed unmatched. The CDR3 consists of 14 residues. Here the CDR3 reads CATSDPMTSGEQYF. The DNA of the CDR3 is TGTGCCACCAGTGACCCTATGACTAGCGGAGAGCAGTACTTC.

The chain's CDR3 is CASTRRGQETQYF. The CDR3 nucleotides are TGTGCCAGCACCCGCAGGGGCCAAGAGACCCAGTACTTC. The chain is built from TRBV2 and TRBJ2-5, with TRBD1 as a possible D gene (6 bases). The V and J ends lost 7 bases and 1 base respectively, with 10 bases between them. Germline V gives CDR1 SNHLY, CDR2 FYNNEI. The CDR3 has 13 residues.

The chain carries TRBV6-5 and TRBJ2-5; 8 nucleotides match TRBD1. Trimming removed 3 bases from V and 1 base from J; junction bases left unmatched: 7. The CDR3 totals 16 residues. The germline V gene encodes CDR1 MNHEY and CDR2 SVGAGI. The CDR3 DNA is TGTGCCAGCAGTTATATGGGGCAGGGGGCCCAAGAGACCCAGTACTTC. Its protein is CASSYMGQGAQETQYF.

The sample holds one count of this clonotype. This sequence joins TRBV5-1 and TRBJ2-5; 7 bases map to TRBD2. Germline CDR1 is SGHRS and CDR2 is YFSETQ. Trimming took 4 bases from V and 7 from J; bases not matched to a gene: 10. CDR3 length: 14 residues. CDR3 bases: TGCGCCAGCAGCCTTGGACTAGTCGGGGGGACCCAGTACTTC. As protein: CASSLGLVGGTQYF.